This T cell receptor beta chain was profiled in a study of PD-L1 blockade in urothelial cancer. About the research overall: Investigators checked blood 3 weeks (second dose) and 6 weeks after treatment start. Specimens of blood held a median count of about 140,000 T cells.

This table comes from immunoSEQ multiplex PCR, and its TCRdb copy is limited to in-frame clones, with some not included. The table has roughly 91,000 clones, 85% seen once. The study's findings and limits: When pretreatment blood TCR clonality was below the median, it predicted better survival.

Noted time point: pretreatment peripheral blood. To note about this clone: Its antigen remains unidentified.

With V trimmed by 2 bases and J by 3 bases, 6 bases remained unmatched. Germline CDR1 SGHRS, CDR2 YFSETQ. The CDR3 is 15 amino acids. The sample consisted of PBMCs, taken around atezolizumab (anti-PD-L1) treatment. The origin of this receptor is a man aged 55 to 69 with urothelial cancer. The chain couples TRBV5-1 to TRBJ2-7, with TRBD1 identical over 9 bases. CDR3 coding DNA: TGCGCCAGCAGCTTAGGGACAGGGAGGGTCTACGAGCAGTACTTC. It yields the protein CASSLGTGRVYEQYF.